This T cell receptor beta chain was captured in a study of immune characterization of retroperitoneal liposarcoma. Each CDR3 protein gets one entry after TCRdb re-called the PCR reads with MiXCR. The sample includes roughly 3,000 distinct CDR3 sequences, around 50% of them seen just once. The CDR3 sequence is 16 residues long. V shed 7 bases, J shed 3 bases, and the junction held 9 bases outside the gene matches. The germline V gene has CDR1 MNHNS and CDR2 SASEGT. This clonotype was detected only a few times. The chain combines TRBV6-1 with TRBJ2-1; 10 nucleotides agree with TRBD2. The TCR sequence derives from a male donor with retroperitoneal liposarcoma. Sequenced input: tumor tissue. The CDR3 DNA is TGTGCCAGCAAAAGCGGGGGGGCGGGGGTCTACAATGAGCAGTTCTTC. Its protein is CASKSGGAGVYNEQFF.